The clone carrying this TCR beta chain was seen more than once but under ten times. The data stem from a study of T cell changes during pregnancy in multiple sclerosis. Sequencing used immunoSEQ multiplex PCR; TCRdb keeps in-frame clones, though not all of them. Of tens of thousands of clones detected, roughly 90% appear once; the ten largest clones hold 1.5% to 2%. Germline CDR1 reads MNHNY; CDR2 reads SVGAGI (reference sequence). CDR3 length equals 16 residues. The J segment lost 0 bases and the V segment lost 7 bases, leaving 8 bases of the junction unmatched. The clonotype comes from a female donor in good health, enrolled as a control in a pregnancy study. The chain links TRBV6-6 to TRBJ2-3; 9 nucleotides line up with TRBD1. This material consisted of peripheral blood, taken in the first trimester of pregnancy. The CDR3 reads CASNLYGTGSTDTQYF. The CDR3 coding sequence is TGTGCCAGCAATCTCTACGGGACAGGGAGCACAGATACGCAGTATTTT.